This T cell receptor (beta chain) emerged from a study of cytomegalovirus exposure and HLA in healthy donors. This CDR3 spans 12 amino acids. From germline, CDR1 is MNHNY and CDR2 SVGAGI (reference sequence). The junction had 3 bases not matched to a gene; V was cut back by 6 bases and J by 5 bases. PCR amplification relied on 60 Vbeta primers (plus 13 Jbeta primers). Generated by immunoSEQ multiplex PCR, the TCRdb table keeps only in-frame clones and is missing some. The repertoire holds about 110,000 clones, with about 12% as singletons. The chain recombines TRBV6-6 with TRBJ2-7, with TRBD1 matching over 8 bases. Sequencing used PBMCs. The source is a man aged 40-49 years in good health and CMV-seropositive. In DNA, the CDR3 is TGTGCCAGCAGCACGACAGGGGACGAGCAGTACTTC. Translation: CASSTTGDEQYF.